Listed here are 3 T cell receptor beta chains from one sample, sequenced in a study of human T cells and chemical hapten exposure. Each CDR3 protein is one row after TCRdb ran MiXCR on the RACE reads. Among some 88,000 distinct CDR3 sequences listed, around 10% were seen once. As for time point: patch test 2, 6 weeks after DPC sensitization. Treatment denoted: therapeutic diphenylcyclopropenone sensitization with weekly scalp DPC. Specimen: whole blood, collected in connection with sensitization to the hapten diphenylcyclopropenone (DPC). The source of these receptors is a man aged 40-49 years with alopecia areata. Some clones in this sample may be carry-over from other donors' samples.

The CDR3, as DNA: TGTGCCAGCAGCCCCCTGGGGGGCACGCAGTATTTT. Translating gives CASSPLGGTQYF. V gene TRBV7-8 combines with J gene TRBJ2-3; perhaps D is TRBD1 or TRBD2 (6 bases each). Per the germline V gene, CDR1 is SGHVS and CDR2 is FQNEAQ. The germline V and J ends were trimmed by 5 bases and 9 bases, with 12 bases remaining between them. The CDR3 runs 12 residues.

This clonotype was observed many times. The V and J genes are TRBV7-2 and TRBJ2-5, with D maybe TRBD2 (6 bases). V was shortened by 0 bases and J by 1 base, with 12 bases between the two germline ends. Germline V CDR1 and CDR2: SGHTA, FQGNSA. This CDR3 has 16 residues. The CDR3 region has the DNA TGTGCCAGCAGCTTAGCGGGTGGTAGCGGCCAAGAGACCCAGTACTTC. Its protein is CASSLAGGSGQETQYF. The whole variable domain, remainder taken from reference TRBV7-2 and TRBJ2-5, is GAGVSQSPSNKVTEKGKDVELRCDPISGHTALYWYRQSLGQGLEFLIYFQGNSAPDKSGLPSDRFSAERTGGSVSTLTIQRTQQEDSAVYLCASSLAGGSGQETQYFGPGTRLLVL.

CDR3 sequence: CASSSSNGNSGNTIYF. The CDR3 DNA reads TGTGCCAGCAGTTCGTCCAACGGGAACTCTGGAAACACCATATATTTT. The chain combines TRBV6-6 with TRBJ1-3, with D uncertain. This CDR3 is built from 16 residues. V was trimmed by 4 bases and J by 0 bases, leaving 13 bases between them. Germline CDR1 reads MNHNY; CDR2 reads SVGAGI (reference sequence).